The rows below give T cell receptor beta chains drawn from one sample of a study of T cell changes during pregnancy in multiple sclerosis. Sequenced by immunoSEQ multiplex PCR; TCRdb stores in-frame clones only, minus some. The repertoire holds 90,000 to 120,000 clones, around 93% seen once, with 0.7% to 0.9% in the top ten. This material consisted of peripheral blood, taken before pregnancy. Every receptor here comes from a female donor with multiple sclerosis, enrolled in a pregnancy study. CDR3s include the opening cysteine and the closing phenylalanine or tryptophan. Each record gives: J gene, clone size, D gene, V gene, CDR3 protein, CDR3 DNA. A D gene is named only where the DNA matches it firmly. Part of the rows lack a size; the others show once, few, many or a class for expanded clones.

>TRBJ2-7|.|.|TRBV6-1
CASREHYEQYF
TGTGCCAGCAGGGAACACTACGAGCAGTACTTC
>TRBJ1-2|.|.|TRBV14
CASSQSEGLRAYGYTF
TGTGCCAGCAGCCAGTCGGAAGGACTCCGGGCCTATGGCTACACCTTC
>TRBJ2-5|.|.|TRBV5-1
CASSRSGYQETQYF
TGCGCCAGCAGCCGGAGCGGGTACCAAGAGACCCAGTACTTC
>TRBJ1-2|.|.|TRBV28
CASIRRGAHYSYGYTF
TGTGCCAGCATCAGGCGGGGGGCGCATTATAGCTATGGCTACACCTTC
>TRBJ1-1|.|.|TRBV30
CAWGTQEGLGDGEAFF
TGTGCCTGGGGGACTCAAGAGGGGCTGGGAGATGGTGAAGCTTTCTTT
>TRBJ1-1|.|.|TRBV25-1
CASSGGVTEAFF
TGTGCCAGCAGTGGGGGAGTCACTGAAGCTTTCTTT
>TRBJ1-1|.|.|TRBV7-9
CASSLTRGEAFF
TGTGCCAGCAGCTTGACCCGAGGGGAAGCTTTCTTT
>TRBJ1-2|.|.|TRBV4-2
CASSQDRTGGYTF
TGTGCCAGCAGCCAAGATCGAACGGGGGGCTACACCTTC
>TRBJ2-7|.|TRBD1|TRBV19
CASSSTGGYEQYF
TGTGCCAGTAGTTCCACAGGGGGCTACGAGCAGTACTTC
>TRBJ2-7|.|.|TRBV4-1
CASSQALGGSYEQYF
TGCGCCAGCAGCCAAGCCCTCGGCGGATCCTACGAGCAGTACTTC
>TRBJ2-5|.|TRBD1|TRBV28
CASSSPHDRGRETQYF
TGTGCCAGCAGTTCACCACACGACAGGGGGCGGGAGACCCAGTACTTC
>TRBJ2-5|.|.|TRBV9
CASSAVRGQDRETQYF
TGTGCCAGCAGCGCCGTACGAGGACAAGACCGGGAGACCCAGTACTTC
>TRBJ2-1|.|.|TRBV4-2
CASSQGSLDPFF
TGTGCCAGCAGCCAAGGGTCGTTAGATCCGTTCTTC
>TRBJ1-2|.|.|TRBV10-2
CASTPGGGYTF
TGCGCCAGCACTCCTGGGGGCGGCTACACCTTC
>TRBJ2-2|.|.|TRBV5-1
CASTYRPGDRWTGELFF
TGCGCCAGCACGTACCGACCGGGGGACCGATGGACCGGGGAGCTGTTTTTT
>TRBJ2-1|.|.|TRBV15
CATSRAGQSYNEQFF
TGTGCCACCAGCAGAGCGGGTCAATCCTACAATGAGCAGTTCTTC
>TRBJ2-3|.|TRBD2|TRBV10-3
CATTLAGGSTDTQYF
TGTGCCACGACGTTAGCGGGAGGAAGCACAGATACGCAGTATTTT
>TRBJ1-1|.|.|TRBV30
CAWNQGNTEAFF
TGTGCCTGGAACCAGGGGAACACTGAAGCTTTCTTT
>TRBJ2-5|.|TRBD2|TRBV4-2
CASSQVAQGRLAGAQETQYF
TGTGCCAGCAGCCAAGTTGCTCAGGGGCGACTAGCGGGGGCCCAAGAGACCCAGTACTTC
>TRBJ2-5|few|.|TRBV19
CASSILIGETQYF
TGTGCCAGTAGTATATTGATCGGGGAGACCCAGTACTTC
>TRBJ2-6|.|TRBD1|TRBV5-8
CATRTGKVLGANVLTF
TGTGCCACCCGGACAGGGAAGGTTCTGGGGGCCAACGTCCTGACTTTC
>TRBJ2-1|.|.|TRBV5-6
CASSFFRRATYNEQFF
TGTGCCAGCAGCTTTTTTAGGAGGGCCACCTACAATGAGCAGTTCTTC